The 29 T cell receptor beta chains below come from one sample, sequenced in a study of cytomegalovirus exposure and HLA in healthy donors. Both 60 Vbeta primers and 13 Jbeta primers went into the PCR. This table comes from immunoSEQ multiplex PCR, and its TCRdb copy is limited to in-frame clones, with some not included. The sample has approximately 140,000 clones, around 84% seen once. Input material: PBMCs. The receptors derive from a man aged 40-55 years in good health and CMV-seropositive.

This clone was seen a few times. The chain recombines TRBV27 with TRBJ2-3; TRBD2 agrees at 7 bases. V trimming: 2 bases; J trimming: 0 bases; junction bases outside the gene matches: 5. This CDR3 comprises 16 residues. Germline V lookup: CDR1 MNHEY, CDR2 SMNVEV (reference sequence). CDR3 loop: CASSLVAGVSTDTQYF. The CDR3 DNA follows: TGTGCCAGCAGTTTAGTGGCGGGAGTAAGCACAGATACGCAGTATTTT.

The CDR3, as DNA: TGTGCCAGCAGTTCGCCGGGGGGGCGAGGTGAAAAACTGTTTTTT. This gives the protein CASSSPGGRGEKLFF. The V call is TRBV7-2, the J call TRBJ1-4, with D possibly being TRBD1 (6 bases). Germline CDR1 is SGHTA and CDR2 is FQGNSA. Trimming took 6 bases from V and 7 from J, leaving 18 bases between them. The CDR3 has 15 residues.

V usage is TRBV7-9 and J usage is TRBJ2-1; 7 bases match TRBD1. CDR1 SEHNR and CDR2 FQNEAQ come from the germline V gene (reference sequence). The ends lost 5 bases at V and 8 bases at J; junction bases unmatched: 12. The CDR3 spans 15 residues. The CDR3 loop reads CASSPRGTGNDEQFF. Written as DNA, the CDR3 is TGTGCCAGCAGCCCCAGGGGGACGGGAAACGATGAGCAGTTCTTC.

The V gene is TRBV4-2, the J gene TRBJ1-1, with 7 bases aligning to TRBD1. CDR1 and CDR2 (germline): LGHNA, YNFKEQ. CDR3 length equals 13 residues. Trimming at V came to 1 base and at J to 4 bases, leaving 0 bases not matched to a gene. The CDR3 DNA reads as TGTGCCAGCAGCCAAGGGGACAGCACTGAAGCTTTCTTT. Amino acids: CASSQGDSTEAFF.

This clone was seen a few times. This chain uses TRBV9 with TRBJ2-1; TRBD2 matches at 11 bases. V lost 4 bases, J lost 2 bases, and 8 bases stayed unmatched. The CDR3 totals 17 residues. The germline V gene encodes CDR1 SGDLS and CDR2 YYNGEE. The CDR3 region has the DNA TGTGCCAGCAGCCTCCGCAAACTAGCGGGAGCCTACAATGAGCAGTTCTTC. It yields the protein CASSLRKLAGAYNEQFF.

J is TRBJ1-5 and V is TRBV27; D is unclear. This CDR3 spans 14 amino acids. Germline values: CDR1 MNHEY, CDR2 SMNVEV (reference sequence). V was trimmed by 6 bases and J by 3 bases, leaving 12 bases between them. The chain's CDR3 is CASSFDNPNQPQHF. For the CDR3, the DNA is TGTGCCAGCAGCTTCGACAATCCCAATCAGCCCCAGCATTTT.

This clone occurred a few times. The J gene is TRBJ2-1, the V gene TRBV11-2, with TRBD2 identical over 7 bases. This CDR3 contains 15 residues. Germline trimming cut 2 bases from V and 7 bases from J; bases unmatched to any gene: 8. Germline-derived CDR1 and CDR2 are SGHAT and FQNNGV. CDR3 nucleotide sequence: TGTGCCAGCAGCTTAAGGCCTAGCGGATGGAATGAGCAGTTCTTC. It is translated as CASSLRPSGWNEQFF.

The rearrangement uses TRBV15 and TRBJ2-7, with D perhaps TRBD2 (5 bases). Between the trimmed V and J ends, which lost 0 bases and 0 bases, there was a span of 12 bases. The CDR3 spans 16 residues. Germline values: CDR1 LNHNV, CDR2 YYDKDF (reference sequence). CDR3 coding DNA: TGTGCCACCAGCAGAGATCGGGGTGATAGCTCCTACGAGCAGTACTTC. As protein: CATSRDRGDSSYEQYF.

This chain connects TRBV10-2 to TRBJ2-3; the match to TRBD2 covers 8 bases. The V and J ends lost 5 bases and 4 bases, in that order; junction bases with no gene match: 8. The CDR3 covers 15 residues. CDR1 is WSHSY, CDR2 SAAADI, per germline. CDR3 in amino acids: CASSRAGAGADTQYF. In nucleotides, the CDR3 is TGCGCCAGCAGTAGAGCGGGAGCAGGGGCAGATACGCAGTATTTT.

The rearrangement links TRBV9 to TRBJ1-2; 9 nucleotides line up with TRBD1. The CDR3 covers 19 residues. V dropped 2 bases and J dropped 0; count of bases not matched to a gene: 14. Germline V gene data show CDR1 as SGDLS and CDR2 as YYNGEE. Written as DNA, the CDR3 is TGTGCCAGCAGCGTTAACCCGAGCGGGGACAGGGATCCTAACTATGGCTACACCTTC. This codes for CASSVNPSGDRDPNYGYTF.

This rearrangement joins TRBV7-2 to TRBJ2-7, with D possibly TRBD1 on 5 matching bases. Germline V CDR1 and CDR2: SGHTA, FQGNSA. The CDR3 loop spans 12 amino acids. With 5 bases removed from V and 3 bases from J, the gap between germline ends came to 8 bases. The CDR3 DNA follows: TGTGCCAGCAGCCCGGACAACTACGAGCAGTACTTC. Amino acid sequence: CASSPDNYEQYF.

This chain connects TRBV5-4 to TRBJ1-1, with D possibly TRBD1 on 5 matching bases. Trimming stripped 7 bases from V and 5 bases from J, with 9 bases between. Germline loops: CDR1 SGHNT, CDR2 YYREEE (reference sequence). The CDR3 extends over 11 amino acids. CDR3 DNA: TGTGCCAGCGGGACTGTTACTGAAGCTTTCTTT. Its translation is CASGTVTEAFF.

The rearrangement uses TRBV7-3 and TRBJ1-3; no firm D call. Trimming removed 2 bases from V and 2 bases from J, with 7 bases in between. Germline V gives CDR1 SGHTA, CDR2 FQGTGA. The CDR3 has 14 amino acids. The CDR3 spells CASSLHDTGNTIYF. The CDR3 coding sequence is TGTGCCAGCAGCTTACACGACACTGGAAACACCATATATTTT.

This chain links TRBV28 with TRBJ1-1; 7 nucleotides line up with TRBD1. CDR1 MDHEN and CDR2 SYDVKM come from the germline V gene. This CDR3 has 13 amino acids. The V segment lost 8 bases and the J segment 4 bases; nucleotides outside the gene matches: 7. For the CDR3, the DNA is TGTGCCAGCCCACAGGGGCGGGGCACTGAAGCTTTCTTT. Protein sequence: CASPQGRGTEAFF. Full variable domain (outside the CDR3, taken from reference TRBV28 and TRBJ1-1): DVKVTQSSRYLVKRTGEKVFLECVQDMDHENMFWYRQDPGLGLRLIYFSYDVKMKEKGDIPEGYSVSREKKERFSLILESASTNQTSMYLCASPQGRGTEAFFGQGTRLTVV.

The J gene is TRBJ2-2, the V gene TRBV5-1, with D possibly TRBD1 on 5 matching bases. The V gene lost 10 bases and the J gene lost 1 base, with 14 bases spanning the gap. The CDR3 length is 14 residues. Germline values: CDR1 SGHRS, CDR2 YFSETQ. CDR3 residues: CASRLGENTGELFF. Here the CDR3 DNA reads TGCGCCTCCAGATTAGGGGAGAACACCGGGGAGCTGTTTTTT.

To note about this clone: The junction departs from the called germline gene at one end, perhaps through a read error. V is TRBV7-9 and J is TRBJ2-2; 7 nucleotides line up with TRBD2. The CDR3 contains 17 residues. CDR1 is SEHNR and CDR2 is FQNEAQ in the germline V gene (reference sequence). This CDR3 reads CSSSFPRGRANTGELFF. In DNA, the CDR3 is TGTTCCAGCAGCTTCCCCCGTGGGAGGGCCAACACCGGGGAGCTGTTTTTT.

The chain is built from TRBV7-8 and TRBJ2-7, with D perhaps TRBD2 (5 bases). The germline V gene encodes CDR1 SGHVS and CDR2 FQNEAQ. The CDR3 totals 14 residues. V lost 7 bases and J 4 bases, leaving 17 bases between the germline ends. This CDR3 is CASTAEGVGYEQYF. CDR3 nucleotides: TGTGCCAGCACCGCCGAGGGCGTAGGGTACGAGCAGTACTTC.

This rearrangement joins TRBV5-6 to TRBJ2-1; D perhaps matches TRBD1 (6 bases). V was clipped by 3 bases and J by 6 bases, with 16 bases between them. The CDR3 has 15 residues. Germline CDR1 is SGHDT and CDR2 is YYEEEE. The CDR3 spells CASSSDSRGINEQFF. The DNA for the CDR3 is TGTGCCAGCAGCTCGGACTCCAGGGGAATCAATGAGCAGTTCTTC.

The J gene is TRBJ2-7, the V gene TRBV6-5, with 9 bases identical to TRBD2. This CDR3 comprises 14 residues. J lost 7 bases, V lost 6 bases, and 10 bases had no gene match. Germline CDR1 and CDR2: MNHEY and SVGAGI. The CDR3 loop is CASSRLAGRGEQYF. The CDR3 bases are TGTGCCAGCAGCCGCCTAGCGGGGCGAGGGGAGCAGTACTTC.

This clone has only a few counts. This chain links TRBV9 with TRBJ2-1, with 7 bases matching TRBD2. Per the germline V gene, CDR1 is SGDLS and CDR2 is YYNGEE. This CDR3 comprises 15 residues. Unmatched junction bases numbered 6, after V lost 1 base and J lost 5 bases. The CDR3 region is CASSVSGMEDNEQFF. CDR3 bases: TGTGCCAGCAGCGTAAGCGGGATGGAAGACAATGAGCAGTTCTTC.

This chain joins TRBV7-9 and TRBJ1-2; perhaps TRBD1 as D (6 bases). The V gene lost 5 bases and the J gene lost 1 base, with 8 bases spanning the gap. In germline, CDR1 is SEHNR, CDR2 FQNEAQ (reference sequence). The CDR3 has 13 residues. CDR3 residues: CASSADSNYGYTF. The DNA of the CDR3 is TGTGCCAGCAGCGCGGACAGTAACTATGGCTACACCTTC.

V and J are TRBV10-3 and TRBJ2-1, with 8 bases that match TRBD1. The germline V gene encodes CDR1 ENHRY and CDR2 SYGVKD. J lost 4 bases, V lost 0 bases, and 8 bases had no gene match. This CDR3 is built from 17 residues. CDR3 nucleotides: TGTGCCATCAGTGAGTCCTCGTCCGGACAGGGTTACAATGAGCAGTTCTTC. It is translated as CAISESSSGQGYNEQFF.

The chain joins TRBV9 to TRBJ2-3, with D unclear. Germline values: CDR1 SGDLS, CDR2 YYNGEE. The CDR3 consists of 13 residues. The ends were cut back, 3 bases at V and 6 bases at J, with 11 bases in the middle. The CDR3 sequence is CASSEHQRDTQYF. The CDR3 DNA reads TGTGCCAGCAGCGAGCACCAACGGGATACGCAGTATTTT.

The CDR3 protein is CAWSVGGSDTQYF. Written as DNA, the CDR3 is TGTGCCTGGAGTGTGGGGGGTTCGGATACGCAGTATTTT. The chain uses TRBV30 and TRBJ2-3, with D possibly matching TRBD2 (6 bases). Germline CDR1 and CDR2: GTSNPN and SVGIG (reference sequence). The CDR3 spans 13 residues. V lost 0 bases to trimming and J lost 6 bases, with 10 bases between them. The full variable domain, its missing parts supplied by reference TRBV30 and TRBJ2-3, is SQTIHQWPATLVQPVGSPLSLECTVEGTSNPNLYWYRQAAGRGLQLLFYSVGIGQISSEVPQNLSASRPQDRQFILSSKKLLLSDSGFYLCAWSVGGSDTQYFGPGTRLTVL.

This clone turned up a few times. The rearrangement uses TRBV6-6 and TRBJ1-5; D not certain. The CDR3 is 12 residues long. Germline V CDR1 and CDR2: MNHNY, SVGAGI (reference sequence). The germline V and J ends were trimmed by 5 bases and 2 bases, with 4 bases remaining between them. CDR3 sequence reads: CASSPGNQPQHF. In DNA, the CDR3 is TGTGCCAGCAGTCCGGGCAATCAGCCCCAGCATTTT.

CDR3 sequence: CASSGEGQGASETQYF. The CDR3 bases are TGTGCCAGTAGTGGCGAGGGACAGGGGGCTTCAGAGACCCAGTACTTC. The rearrangement uses TRBV19 and TRBJ2-5, with 12 bases aligning to TRBD1. There are 16 residues in the CDR3. V shed 5 bases and J 4 bases; nucleotides not matched to a gene: 8. CDR1 and CDR2 from the germline V gene are LNHDA and SQIVND (reference sequence).

This clone occurred once. The rearrangement uses TRBV5-4 and TRBJ2-1; possibly TRBD2 for D (7 bases). V dropped 1 base and J dropped 9 bases, with 20 bases sitting between them. The germline CDR1 and CDR2 sequences are SGHNT and YYREEE (reference sequence). The CDR3 has 16 residues. Here the CDR3 reads CASSLTGGAVFSEQFF. CDR3 bases: TGTGCCAGCAGCTTGACGGGGGGCGCGGTCTTCAGTGAGCAGTTCTTC.

The chain is built from TRBV29-1 and TRBJ1-2; tentatively, D is TRBD1 (5 bases). Trimming took 5 bases from V and 13 from J, leaving 17 bases between them. Germline V lookup: CDR1 SQVTM, CDR2 ANQGSEA. This CDR3 is 11 amino acids long. For the CDR3, the DNA is TGCAGCGTTCGGGAGCCCCACGGGGGCACCTTC. This sequence encodes CSVREPHGGTF.

The chain recombines TRBV19 with TRBJ2-1; TRBD2 matches 8 bases. Germline CDR1 LNHDA, CDR2 SQIVND (reference sequence). The CDR3 covers 15 residues. J lost 7 bases, V lost 7 bases, and 12 bases had no gene match. CDR3 sequence (DNA): TGTGCCAGTAAAGGGGAGCGGGAGCAGGTAAATGAGCAGTTCTTC. Its protein product is CASKGEREQVNEQFF.